This record concerns one T cell receptor beta chain sequence. This specimen comes from a study of blood T cell repertoires in COVID-19. Study-wide context: The United States, Italy and Spain were the sources of the acute and convalescent COVID-19 samples.

As originally analysed: Amplification of reference gene primers provided the estimated nucleated cell counts. Sequenced by immunoSEQ multiplex PCR; TCRdb stores in-frame clones only, minus some. V, J and clone size were drawn from that table, and D and trimming were deduced from the DNA. The sample includes over 20,000 clones, roughly nine tenths of them seen just once. The sequence was obtained from a human donor in a cohort sampled during active COVID-19. Sequenced: peripheral blood.

The CDR3 coding sequence is TGCGCCAGCAGCTTGATCTCAGGGTCTAAGGGCTACACCTTC. It yields the protein CASSLISGSKGYTF. The chain carries TRBV5-1 and TRBJ1-2; maybe TRBD1 (5 bases). V lost 1 base and J 8 bases, leaving 15 bases between the germline ends. The CDR3 has 14 amino acids. Germline CDR1 is SGHRS and CDR2 is YFSETQ.